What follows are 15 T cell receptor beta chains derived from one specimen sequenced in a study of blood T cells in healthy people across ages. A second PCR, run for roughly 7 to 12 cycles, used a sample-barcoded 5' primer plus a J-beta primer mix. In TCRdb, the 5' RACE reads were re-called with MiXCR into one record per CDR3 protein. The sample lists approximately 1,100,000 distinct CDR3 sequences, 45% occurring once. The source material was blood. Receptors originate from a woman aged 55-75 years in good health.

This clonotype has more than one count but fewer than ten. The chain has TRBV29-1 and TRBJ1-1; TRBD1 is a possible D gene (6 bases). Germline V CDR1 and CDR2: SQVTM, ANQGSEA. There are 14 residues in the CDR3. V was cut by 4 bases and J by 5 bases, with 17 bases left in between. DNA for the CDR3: TGCAGCGTTGGATCCTTAACAGGGTCGACTGAAGCTTTCTTT. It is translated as CSVGSLTGSTEAFF.

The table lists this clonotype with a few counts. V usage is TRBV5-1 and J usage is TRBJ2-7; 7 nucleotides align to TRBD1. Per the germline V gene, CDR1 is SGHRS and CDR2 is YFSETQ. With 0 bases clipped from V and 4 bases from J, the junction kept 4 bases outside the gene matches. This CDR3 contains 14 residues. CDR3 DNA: TGCGCCAGCAGCTTGGACGGACAGGCATACGAGCAGTACTTC. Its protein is CASSLDGQAYEQYF. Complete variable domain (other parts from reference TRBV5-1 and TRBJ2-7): KAGVTQTPRYLIKTRGQQVTLSCSPISGHRSVSWYQQTPGQGLQFLFEYFSETQRNKGNFPGRFSGRQFSNSRSEMNVSTLELGDSALYLCASSLDGQAYEQYFGPGTRLTVT.

CDR3 sequence: CASSYSTGEKHGYTF. DNA for the CDR3: TGTGCCAGCAGTTACTCGACAGGGGAAAAGCATGGCTACACCTTC. V gene TRBV6-5 combines with J gene TRBJ1-2; the match to TRBD1 covers 8 bases. The V segment lost 0 bases and the J segment 6 bases; nucleotides outside the gene matches: 6. Per germline, CDR1 MNHEY and CDR2 SVGAGI. This CDR3 region has 15 residues.

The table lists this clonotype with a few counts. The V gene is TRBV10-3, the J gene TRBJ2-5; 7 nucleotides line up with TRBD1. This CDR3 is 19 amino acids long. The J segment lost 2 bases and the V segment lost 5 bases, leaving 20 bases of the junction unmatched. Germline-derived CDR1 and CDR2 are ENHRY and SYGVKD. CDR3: CAISLSPIGQGVRQETQYF. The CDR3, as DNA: TGTGCCATCAGTTTGTCCCCCATCGGGCAGGGGGTACGACAAGAGACCCAGTACTTC.

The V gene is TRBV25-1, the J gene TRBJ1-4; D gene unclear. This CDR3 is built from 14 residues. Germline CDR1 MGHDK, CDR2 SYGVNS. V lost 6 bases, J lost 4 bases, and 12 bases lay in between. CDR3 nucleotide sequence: TGTGCCAGCAGCCCCGTACCGGGTAATGAAAAACTGTTTTTT. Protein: CASSPVPGNEKLFF.

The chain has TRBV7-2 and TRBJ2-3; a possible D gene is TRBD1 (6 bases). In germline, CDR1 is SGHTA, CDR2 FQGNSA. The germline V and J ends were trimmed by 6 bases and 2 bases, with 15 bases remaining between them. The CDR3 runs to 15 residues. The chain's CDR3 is CASREARGFTDTQYF. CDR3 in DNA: TGTGCCAGCAGGGAAGCCAGGGGTTTCACAGATACGCAGTATTTT. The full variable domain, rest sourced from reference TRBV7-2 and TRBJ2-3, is GAGVSQSPSNKVTEKGKDVELRCDPISGHTALYWYRQSLGQGLEFLIYFQGNSAPDKSGLPSDRFSAERTGGSVSTLTIQRTQQEDSAVYLCASREARGFTDTQYFGPGTRLTVL.

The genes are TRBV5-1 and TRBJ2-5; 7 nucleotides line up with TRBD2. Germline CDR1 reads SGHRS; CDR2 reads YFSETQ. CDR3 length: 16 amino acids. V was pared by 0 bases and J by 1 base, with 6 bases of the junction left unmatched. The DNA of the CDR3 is TGCGCCAGCAGCTTGGTAGGCGGGGGACTCCAAGAGACCCAGTACTTC. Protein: CASSLVGGGLQETQYF.

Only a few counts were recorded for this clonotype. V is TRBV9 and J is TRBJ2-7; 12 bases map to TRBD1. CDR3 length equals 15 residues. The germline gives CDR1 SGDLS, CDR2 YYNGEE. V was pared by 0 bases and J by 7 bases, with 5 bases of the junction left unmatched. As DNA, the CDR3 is TGTGCCAGCAGCGTAGAGGGACAGGGGGCGGAAGAGCAGTACTTC. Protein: CASSVEGQGAEEQYF. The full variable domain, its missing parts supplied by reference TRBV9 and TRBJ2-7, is DSGVTQTPKHLITATGQRVTLRCSPRSGDLSVYWYQQSLDQGLQFLIQYYNGEERAKGNILERFSAQQFPDLHSELNLSSLELGDSALYFCASSVEGQGAEEQYFGPGTRLTVT.

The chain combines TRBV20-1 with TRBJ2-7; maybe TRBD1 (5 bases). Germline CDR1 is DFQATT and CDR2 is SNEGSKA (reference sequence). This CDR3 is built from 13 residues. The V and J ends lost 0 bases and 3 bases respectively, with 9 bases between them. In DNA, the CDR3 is TGCAGTGCTAGAGATATACAGGACTACGAGCAGTACTTC. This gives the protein CSARDIQDYEQYF.

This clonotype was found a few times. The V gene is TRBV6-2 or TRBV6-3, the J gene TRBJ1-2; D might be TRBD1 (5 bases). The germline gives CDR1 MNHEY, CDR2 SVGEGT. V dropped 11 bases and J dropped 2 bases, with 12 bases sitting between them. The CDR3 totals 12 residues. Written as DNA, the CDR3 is TGTGCCGCCTTCTGGGGCAACTATGGCTACACCTTC. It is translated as CAAFWGNYGYTF.

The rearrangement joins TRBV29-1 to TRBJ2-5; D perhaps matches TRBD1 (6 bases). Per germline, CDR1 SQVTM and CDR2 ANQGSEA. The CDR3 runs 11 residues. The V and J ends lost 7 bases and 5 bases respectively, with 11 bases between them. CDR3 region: CSGGTGETQYF. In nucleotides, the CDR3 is TGCAGCGGGGGTACAGGGGAGACCCAGTACTTC.

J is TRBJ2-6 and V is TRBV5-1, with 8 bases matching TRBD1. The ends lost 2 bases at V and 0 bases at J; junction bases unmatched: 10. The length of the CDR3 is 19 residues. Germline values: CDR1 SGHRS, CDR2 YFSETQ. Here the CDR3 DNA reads TGCGCCAGCAGCTTCATGAGACAGGGGATAGGCTCTGGGGCCAACGTCCTGACTTTC. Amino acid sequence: CASSFMRQGIGSGANVLTF.

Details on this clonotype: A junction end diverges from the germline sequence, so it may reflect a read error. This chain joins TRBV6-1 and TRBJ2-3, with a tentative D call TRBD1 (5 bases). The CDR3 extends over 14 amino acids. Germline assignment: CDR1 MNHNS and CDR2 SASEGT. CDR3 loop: CASSDRAYTGTQYF. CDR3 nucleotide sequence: TGTGCCAGCAGTGACAGAGCGTACACAGGTACGCAGTATTTT.

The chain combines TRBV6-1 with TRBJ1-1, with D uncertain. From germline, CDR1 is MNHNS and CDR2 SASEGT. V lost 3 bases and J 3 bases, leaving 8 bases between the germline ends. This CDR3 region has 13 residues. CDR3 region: CASSDNPDTEAFF. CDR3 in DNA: TGTGCCAGCAGTGATAATCCGGACACTGAAGCTTTCTTT.

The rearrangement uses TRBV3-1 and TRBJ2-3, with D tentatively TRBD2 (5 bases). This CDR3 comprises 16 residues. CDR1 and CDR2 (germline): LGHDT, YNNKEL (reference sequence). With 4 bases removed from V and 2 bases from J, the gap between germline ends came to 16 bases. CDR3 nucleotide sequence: TGTGCCAGCAGCCCTTTAACCGGGGAGCCCACAGATACGCAGTATTTT. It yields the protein CASSPLTGEPTDTQYF.